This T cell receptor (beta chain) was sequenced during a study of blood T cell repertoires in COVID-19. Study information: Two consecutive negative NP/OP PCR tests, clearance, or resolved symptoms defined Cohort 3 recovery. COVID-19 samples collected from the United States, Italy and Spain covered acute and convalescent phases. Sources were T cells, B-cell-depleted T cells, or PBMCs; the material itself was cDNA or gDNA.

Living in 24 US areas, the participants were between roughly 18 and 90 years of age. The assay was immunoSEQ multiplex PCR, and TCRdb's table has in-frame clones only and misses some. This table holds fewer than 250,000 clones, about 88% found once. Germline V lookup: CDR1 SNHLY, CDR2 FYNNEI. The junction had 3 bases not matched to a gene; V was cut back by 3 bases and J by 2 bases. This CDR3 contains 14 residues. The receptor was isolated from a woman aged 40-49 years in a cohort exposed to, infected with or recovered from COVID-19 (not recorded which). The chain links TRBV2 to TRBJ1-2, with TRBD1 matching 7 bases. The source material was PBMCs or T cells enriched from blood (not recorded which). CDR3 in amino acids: CASSDGRGNYGYTF. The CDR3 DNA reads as TGTGCCAGCAGTGACGGCAGGGGGAACTATGGCTACACCTTC. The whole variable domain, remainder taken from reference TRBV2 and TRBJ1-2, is EPEVTQTPSHQVTQMGQEVILRCVPISNHLYFYWYRQILGQKVEFLVSFYNNEISEKSEIFDDQFSVERPDGSNFTLKIRSTKLEDSAMYFCASSDGRGNYGYTFGSGTRLTVV.